The sequence of this TCR beta chain was determined in a study of T cells after yellow fever vaccination. The study's findings and limits: After the booster, nearly 98% of CD4 and 88% of CD8 primary-response clones were re-detected. A small share of clonotypes appeared in both CD4 and CD8 compartments.

This clonotype has ten or more counts. Its matching antigen is unknown. J gave up 0 bases and V 8 bases, and 9 bases lay outside the gene matches. There are 15 residues in the CDR3. Germline CDR1 reads SGHNT; CDR2 reads YENEEA. MiXCR was run by TCRdb on the 5' RACE reads, yielding one entry per CDR3 protein. Among about 340,000 distinct CDR3 sequences listed, about 4% were seen once. The sample was PBMCs, taken 5 days after the yellow fever booster vaccination. The chain couples TRBV11-3 to TRBJ2-7; 8 nucleotides line up with TRBD1. The receptor's source is a man between 18 and 35 years old who received the YFV17D yellow fever vaccine. As DNA, the CDR3 is TGTGCCAGCGGGGCCGGGACAGGAAGCTCCTACGAGCAGTACGTC. It translates to CASGAGTGSSYEQYV.